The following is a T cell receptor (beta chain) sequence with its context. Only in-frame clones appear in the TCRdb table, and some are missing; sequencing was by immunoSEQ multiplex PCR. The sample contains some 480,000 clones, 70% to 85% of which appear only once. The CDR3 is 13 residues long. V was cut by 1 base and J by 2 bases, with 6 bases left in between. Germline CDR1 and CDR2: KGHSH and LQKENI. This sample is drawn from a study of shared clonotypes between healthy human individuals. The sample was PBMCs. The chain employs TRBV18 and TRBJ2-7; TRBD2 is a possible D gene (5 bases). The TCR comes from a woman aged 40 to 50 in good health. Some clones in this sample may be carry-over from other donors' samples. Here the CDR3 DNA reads TGTGCCAGCTCACCACGGGAGACCTACGAGCAGTACTTC. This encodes CASSPRETYEQYF. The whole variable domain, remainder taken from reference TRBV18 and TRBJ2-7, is NAGVMQNPRHLVRRRGQEARLRCSPMKGHSHVYWYRQLPEEGLKFMVYLQKENIIDESGMPKERFSAEFPKEGPSILRIQQVVRGDSAAYFCASSPRETYEQYFGPGTRLTVT.